This is a list of T cell receptor beta chains from one sample in a study of beta chain features in type 1 diabetes. Here immunoSEQ multiplex PCR was the method, and the copy in TCRdb shows in-frame clones only, minus some. The sample includes fewer than 300,000 clones, about a fifth of them seen just once. Sequencing was carried out using naive CD4+ T cells from blood. Every receptor here comes from a woman in her 40s with type 1 diabetes. CDR3s include the opening cysteine and the closing phenylalanine or tryptophan. Fields, in order: V gene, D gene, J gene, clone size, CDR3 protein, CDR3 DNA. The D gene is left open where the match is weak. Clone sizes are given selectively: once, few, many, or a class where the clone is expanded.

TRBV27	-	TRBJ1-2	-	CASSPQGYGGYTF	TGTGCCAGCAGCCCTCAGGGGTACGGGGGCTACACCTTC
TRBV18	TRBD2	TRBJ2-7	few	CASSQMTSNEQYF	TGTGCCAGCTCACAAATGACTAGCAACGAGCAGTACTTC
TRBV4-3	-	TRBJ2-1	many	CASSQEQRSYNEQFF	TGCGCCAGCAGCCAAGAGCAACGCAGTTACAATGAGCAGTTCTTC
TRBV27	-	TRBJ1-1	-	CASSSSRVNTEAFF	TGTGCCAGCAGCTCCTCGCGGGTGAACACTGAAGCTTTCTTT
TRBV9	TRBD2	TRBJ2-1	-	CASSAGLAGNYNEQFF	TGTGCCAGCAGTGCGGGACTAGCGGGGAACTACAATGAGCAGTTCTTC
TRBV4-1	-	TRBJ2-7	-	CASSQEFRAGQYF	TGCGCCAGCAGCCAAGAATTCAGGGCAGGGCAGTACTTC
TRBV27	TRBD2	TRBJ2-5	-	CASSLFGTSGGANQETQYF	TGTGCCAGCAGTTTATTCGGGACTAGCGGGGGGGCTAACCAAGAGACCCAGTACTTC
TRBV28	-	TRBJ1-4	few	CASSSAVFEKLFF	TGTGCCAGCAGCTCCGCAGTTTTTGAAAAACTGTTTTTT
TRBV9	-	TRBJ2-5	-	CASSVAPRGETQYF	TGTGCCAGCAGCGTGGCCCCCCGGGGGGAGACCCAGTACTTC
TRBV29-1	-	TRBJ1-1	few	CSVERGTQREAFF	TGCAGCGTTGAACGGGGGACCCAGCGTGAAGCTTTCTTT
TRBV7-2	-	TRBJ2-3	-	CASCYGGPGVGTQYF	TGTGCCAGCTGCTACGGAGGGCCTGGGGTGGGTACGCAGTATTTT
TRBV18	TRBD1	TRBJ2-1	-	CASSPGTGEFDEQFF	TGTGCCAGCTCACCCGGGACAGGGGAGTTCGATGAGCAGTTCTTC
TRBV7-2	TRBD2	TRBJ2-5	few	CASSSGLAGMMTQYF	TGTGCCAGCAGCTCCGGACTAGCGGGCATGATGACCCAGTACTTC
TRBV7-3	TRBD1	TRBJ1-1	-	CASSSSGQGNTEAFF	TGTGCCAGCAGCTCCAGCGGACAGGGAAACACTGAAGCTTTCTTT
TRBV29-1	-	TRBJ1-1	few	CSVDQDPGTEAFF	TGCAGCGTTGACCAGGACCCGGGGACTGAAGCTTTCTTT
TRBV30	-	TRBJ2-1	few	CAWSGGASKFF	TGTGCCTGGAGTGGGGGAGCTAGCAAGTTCTTC
TRBV29-1	-	TRBJ2-2	-	CSGGAAGTGTGELFF	TGCAGCGGCGGGGCGGCAGGGACGGGCACCGGGGAGCTGTTTTTT
TRBV9	-	TRBJ1-5	-	CASSVAGEEDQPQHF	TGTGCCAGCAGCGTAGCCGGGGAGGAAGATCAGCCCCAGCATTTT
TRBV2	-	TRBJ2-5	-	CASSGQENQETQYF	TGTGCCAGCAGTGGACAGGAGAATCAAGAGACCCAGTACTTC
TRBV13	TRBD2	TRBJ2-7	-	CASSLTSGPYEQYF	TGTGCCAGCAGCTTAACTAGCGGGCCCTACGAGCAGTACTTC
TRBV25-1	TRBD2	TRBJ2-1	few	CASSDGSLGGRAYNEQFF	TGTGCCAGCAGTGATGGGTCGTTAGGCGGGAGAGCCTACAATGAGCAGTTCTTC
TRBV7-9	-	TRBJ2-5	-	CASSFGTGGQETQYF	TGTGCCAGCAGCTTCGGGACTGGGGGGCAAGAGACCCAGTACTTC
TRBV15	-	TRBJ1-2	-	CATSRDSNRLNGYTF	TGTGCCACCAGCAGAGATTCGAACAGATTGAATGGCTACACCTTC
TRBV28	-	TRBJ2-7	few	CASSLGGYSYEQYF	TGTGCCAGCAGCTTGGGGGGATACTCCTACGAGCAGTACTTC
TRBV5-1	TRBD2	TRBJ2-7	few	CASSLGREGYEQYF	TGCGCCAGCAGCTTAGGAAGGGAGGGCTACGAGCAGTACTTC
TRBV5-1	-	TRBJ2-5	-	CASRVAYQETQYF	TGCGCCAGCAGGGTAGCGTACCAAGAGACCCAGTACTTC
TRBV29-1	TRBD1	TRBJ1-1	few	CSVRDRGGTEAFF	TGCAGCGTCCGGGACAGGGGGGGTACTGAAGCTTTCTTT
TRBV2	TRBD1	TRBJ1-2	few	CASRDDRGLGGYTF	TGTGCCAGCAGGGACGACAGGGGGCTGGGTGGCTACACCTTC
TRBV28	-	TRBJ2-1	few	CASSGGDDNEQFF	TGTGCCAGCAGTGGAGGGGACGACAATGAGCAGTTCTTC
TRBV29-1	-	TRBJ1-4	-	CSAQGLEGEKLFF	TGCAGCGCCCAGGGGCTAGAGGGTGAAAAACTGTTTTTT
TRBV5-1	-	TRBJ1-4	few	CASSLDSLPEKLFF	TGCGCCAGCAGCTTGGACAGCCTCCCTGAAAAACTGTTTTTT
TRBV4-2	-	TRBJ1-5	-	CASSQEGQPQHF	TGTGCCAGCAGCCAAGAGGGCCAGCCCCAGCATTTT
TRBV30	-	TRBJ2-2	few	CASLAGWTGELFF	TGTGCCTCCCTCGCGGGATGGACCGGGGAGCTGTTTTTT
TRBV9	TRBD1	TRBJ1-1	-	CASSFKGAPETEAFF	TGTGCCAGCAGCTTTAAGGGGGCGCCGGAGACTGAAGCTTTCTTT
TRBV7-8	-	TRBJ2-3	-	CASSRRDFGDTQYF	TGTGCCAGCAGTCGGAGGGATTTTGGCGATACGCAGTATTTT
TRBV5-1	TRBD2	TRBJ2-3	few	CASSPPRTRTDTQYF	TGCGCCAGCAGCCCACCGAGGACTAGGACAGATACGCAGTATTTT
TRBV9	-	TRBJ2-1	few	CASSVVSGSYNEQFF	TGTGCCAGCAGCGTAGTGTCAGGGTCATACAATGAGCAGTTCTTC
TRBV15	-	TRBJ1-1	-	CATSRDRVPTEAFF	TGTGCCACCAGCAGAGATCGGGTCCCCACTGAAGCTTTCTTT
TRBV20-1	-	TRBJ2-1	-	CSARGGDEQFF	TGCAGTGCTAGAGGGGGGGATGAGCAGTTCTTC
TRBV7-2	-	TRBJ1-4	-	CASSLVRTTNEKLFF	TGTGCCAGCAGCTTAGTCAGGACAACTAATGAAAAACTGTTTTTT
TRBV11-2	-	TRBJ1-1	-	CASSLTSLEAFF	TGTGCCAGCAGCTTAACGAGCCTTGAAGCTTTCTTT
TRBV5-6	-	TRBJ1-2	few	CASSWGGQGHYGYTF	TGTGCCAGCAGCTGGGGGGGCCAGGGACACTATGGCTACACCTTC
TRBV4-2	TRBD2	TRBJ2-7	few	CASSQAKAGGTGEQYF	TGTGCCAGCAGCCAAGCTAAGGCGGGAGGGACGGGCGAGCAGTACTTC
TRBV29-1	TRBD2	TRBJ2-1	few	CSGLADSYNEQFF	TGCAGCGGTCTAGCGGACTCCTACAATGAGCAGTTCTTC
TRBV23-1	TRBD1	TRBJ2-1	few	CASSPRSDREQFF	TGCGCCAGCAGTCCAAGATCGGACAGGGAGCAGTTCTTC